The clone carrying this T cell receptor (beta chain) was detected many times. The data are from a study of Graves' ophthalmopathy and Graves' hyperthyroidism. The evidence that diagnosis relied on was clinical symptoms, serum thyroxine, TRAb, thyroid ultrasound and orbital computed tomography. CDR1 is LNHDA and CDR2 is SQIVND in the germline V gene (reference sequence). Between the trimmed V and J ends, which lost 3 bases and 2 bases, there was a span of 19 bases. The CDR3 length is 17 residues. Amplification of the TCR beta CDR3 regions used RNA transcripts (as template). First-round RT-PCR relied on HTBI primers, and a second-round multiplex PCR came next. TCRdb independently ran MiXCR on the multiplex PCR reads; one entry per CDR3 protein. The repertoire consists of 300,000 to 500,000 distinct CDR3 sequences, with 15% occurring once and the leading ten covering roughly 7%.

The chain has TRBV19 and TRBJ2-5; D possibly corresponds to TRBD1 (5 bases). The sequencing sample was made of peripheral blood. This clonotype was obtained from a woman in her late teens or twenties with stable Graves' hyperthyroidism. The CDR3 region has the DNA TGTGCCAGTAGTATTCTGGGGCCTATTTTGGGGCAAGAGACCCAGTACTTC. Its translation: CASSILGPILGQETQYF.